This T cell receptor (beta chain) was identified in a study of cytomegalovirus exposure and HLA in healthy donors. Whole-study results and caveats: Presence/absence analyses supposed approximately even sequencing depth among donors. Fewer N-insertions (relative to the roughly 670-donor mean) were reportedly seen in an Asian-associated ancestry cluster in a later analysis.

With regard to this clone: What it recognizes is unknown.

In the PCR, 60 Vbeta and 13 Jbeta primers were used. Here immunoSEQ multiplex PCR was the method, and the copy in TCRdb shows in-frame clones only, minus some. The table has some 120,000 clones, 70% to 90% seen once. There are 14 residues in the CDR3. Germline V gene lookup returns CDR1 KGHSH and CDR2 LQKENI. With 3 bases clipped from V and 7 bases from J, the junction kept 4 bases outside the gene matches. V usage is TRBV18 and J usage is TRBJ1-4; 8 nucleotides align to TRBD1. Sequencing used PBMCs. This sequence originates from a man in his forties in good health and CMV-seronegative. The CDR3 DNA reads as TGTGCCAGCTCACCTGCTGACAGGGGTGAAAAACTGTTTTTT. This codes for CASSPADRGEKLFF.